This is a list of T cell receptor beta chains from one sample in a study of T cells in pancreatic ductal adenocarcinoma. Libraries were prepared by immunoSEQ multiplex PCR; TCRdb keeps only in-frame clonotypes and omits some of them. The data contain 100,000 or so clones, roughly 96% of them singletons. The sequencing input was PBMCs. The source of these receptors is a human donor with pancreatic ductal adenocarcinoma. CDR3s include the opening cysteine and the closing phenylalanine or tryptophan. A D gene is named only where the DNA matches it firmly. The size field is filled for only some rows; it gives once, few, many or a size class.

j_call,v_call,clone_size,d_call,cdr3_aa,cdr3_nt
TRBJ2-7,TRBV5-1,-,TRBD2,CASSLVLEREHEQYF,TGCGCCAGCAGCTTGGTTTTAGAGCGGGAGCACGAGCAGTACTTC
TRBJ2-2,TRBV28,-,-,CASSPDRGLVLAGGNTGELFF,TGTGCCAGCAGTCCGGACAGGGGGCTTGTACTAGCGGGGGGAAACACCGGGGAGCTGTTTTTT
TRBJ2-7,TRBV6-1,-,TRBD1,CASSGGPPYEQYF,TGTGCCAGCTCAGGGGGACCACCTTACGAGCAGTACTTC
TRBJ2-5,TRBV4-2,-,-,CASSQGRAQETQYF,TGTGCCAGCAGCCAAGGCAGGGCACAAGAGACCCAGTACTTC
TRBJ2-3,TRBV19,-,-,CASSRQASDTQYF,TGTGCCAGTAGTCGACAGGCCTCGGATACGCAGTATTTT
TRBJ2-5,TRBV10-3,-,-,CAISTRGDNQETQYF,TGTGCCATCAGTACCCGGGGGGACAACCAAGAGACCCAGTACTTC
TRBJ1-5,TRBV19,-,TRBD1,CASSIDRRGATNQPQHF,TGTGCCAGTAGTATAGATCGCAGGGGGGCCACCAATCAGCCCCAGCATTTT
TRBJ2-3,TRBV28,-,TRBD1,CASRPGQGAADTQYF,TGTGCCAGCAGACCGGGACAGGGGGCAGCAGATACGCAGTATTTT
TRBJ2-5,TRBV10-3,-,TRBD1,CAISADRGETQYF,TGTGCCATCAGCGCCGACAGGGGAGAGACCCAGTACTTC
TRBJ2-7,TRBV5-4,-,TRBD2,CASSLGGLAGVEQYF,TGTGCCAGCAGCTTGGGGGGACTAGCGGGAGTCGAGCAGTACTTC
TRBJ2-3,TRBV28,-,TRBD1,CASSSGTAPTQYF,TGTGCCAGCAGTTCGGGGACAGCTCCTACGCAGTATTTT
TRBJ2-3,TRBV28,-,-,CASSQTTDTQYF,TGTGCCAGCAGCCAGACAACAGATACGCAGTATTTT
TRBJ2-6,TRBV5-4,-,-,CASGLGGANVLTF,TGTGCCAGCGGGCTTGGTGGGGCCAACGTCCTGACTTTC
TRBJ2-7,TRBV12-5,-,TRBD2,CASGPAGLAYEQYF,TGTGCTAGTGGTCCTGCGGGACTAGCCTACGAGCAGTACTTC
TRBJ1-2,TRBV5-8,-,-,CASTFSTGTGSGYTF,TGTGCCAGCACCTTTTCGACCGGCACGGGATCGGGCTACACCTTC
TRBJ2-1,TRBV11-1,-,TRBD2,CASRLLAGVYNEQFF,TGTGCCAGCAGACTCCTAGCGGGCGTTTACAATGAGCAGTTCTTC
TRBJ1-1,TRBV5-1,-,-,CASSYFVGESEAFF,TGCGCCAGCAGCTATTTCGTGGGAGAGAGTGAAGCTTTCTTT
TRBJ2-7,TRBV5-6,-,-,CASSAGTPSEQYF,TGTGCCAGCAGCGCGGGGACCCCCTCGGAGCAGTACTTC
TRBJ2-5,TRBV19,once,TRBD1,CASSDRGSSGETQYF,TGTGCCAGTAGTGACAGGGGCAGCTCCGGGGAGACCCAGTACTTC
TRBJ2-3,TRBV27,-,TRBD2,CASSPWRRGVLTDTQYF,TGTGCCAGCAGTCCGTGGCGGCGGGGGGTTCTCACAGATACGCAGTATTTT
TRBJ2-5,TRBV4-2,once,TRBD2,CASSQDLSGGETQYF,TGTGCCAGCAGCCAAGATTTGTCGGGGGGGGAGACCCAGTACTTC
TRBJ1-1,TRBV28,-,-,CASSLSGVNTEAFF,TGTGCCAGCAGTTTATCAGGGGTGAACACTGAAGCTTTCTTT
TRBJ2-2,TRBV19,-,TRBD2,CAAKRTSGRAGNTGELFF,TGTGCCGCAAAACGGACTAGCGGGAGGGCCGGGAACACCGGGGAGCTGTTTTTT
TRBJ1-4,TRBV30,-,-,CAWSSRQGGPSGEKLFF,TGTGCCTGGAGTTCCCGGCAGGGAGGACCTTCAGGTGAAAAACTGTTTTTT
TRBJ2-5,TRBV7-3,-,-,CASSLPHSPQETQYF,TGTGCCAGCAGCTTACCCCACTCGCCCCAAGAGACCCAGTACTTC
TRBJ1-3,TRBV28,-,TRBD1,CASREGQGLSDTIYF,TGTGCCAGCAGGGAAGGACAGGGGCTATCAGACACCATATATTTT
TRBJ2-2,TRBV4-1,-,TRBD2,CASSQEGLAGGELFF,TGCGCCAGCAGCCAAGAGGGACTAGCGGGTGGGGAGCTGTTTTTT
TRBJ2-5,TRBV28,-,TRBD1,CASSAGQGGQETQYF,TGTGCCAGCAGTGCAGGACAGGGGGGCCAGGAGACCCAGTACTTC
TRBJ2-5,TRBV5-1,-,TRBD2,CASTSGSGRGGETQYF,TGCGCCAGCACCTCGGGTAGCGGGAGAGGCGGAGAGACCCAGTACTTC
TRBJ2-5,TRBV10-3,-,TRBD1,CAISTGTGQETQYF,TGTGCCATCAGTACCGGGACAGGACAAGAGACCCAGTACTTC
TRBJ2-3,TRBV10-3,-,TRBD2,CATSRTSGTFTDTQYF,TGTGCCACCTCCCGGACTAGCGGAACCTTCACAGATACGCAGTATTTT
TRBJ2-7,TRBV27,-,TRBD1,CASSISRTGQGYEQYF,TGTGCCAGCAGTATCTCCCGGACCGGACAGGGTTACGAGCAGTACTTC
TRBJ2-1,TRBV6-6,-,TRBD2,CASSYSGLAGRGEQFF,TGTGCCAGCAGTTACTCGGGCCTAGCGGGTCGGGGGGAGCAGTTCTTC
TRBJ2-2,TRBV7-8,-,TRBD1,CASSLAGTGTNTGELFF,TGTGCCAGCAGCTTAGCCGGGACAGGGACGAACACCGGGGAGCTGTTTTTT
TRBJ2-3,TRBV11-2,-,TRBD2,CASSAGLAGADTQYF,TGTGCCAGCAGCGCGGGACTAGCGGGAGCAGATACGCAGTATTTT
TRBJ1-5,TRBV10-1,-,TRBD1,CASQWGQGSLSNQPQHF,TGCGCCTCTCAATGGGGACAGGGGAGCCTCAGCAATCAGCCCCAGCATTTT
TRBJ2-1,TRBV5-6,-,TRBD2,CASSWGGTSVGSEQFF,TGTGCCAGCAGCTGGGGCGGGACTAGCGTCGGCAGTGAGCAGTTCTTC
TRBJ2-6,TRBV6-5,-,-,CASSQRSGANVLTF,TGTGCCAGCAGCCAGCGTTCTGGGGCCAACGTCCTGACTTTC
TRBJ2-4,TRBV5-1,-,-,CASSLEGHKGDIQYF,TGCGCCAGCAGCTTGGAGGGACACAAGGGGGACATTCAGTACTTC
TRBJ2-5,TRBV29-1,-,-,CSVTAGAGAQYF,TGCAGCGTGACGGCAGGGGCCGGGGCCCAGTACTTC
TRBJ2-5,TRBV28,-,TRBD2,CASRGGGTSKETQYF,TGTGCCAGCAGGGGGGGTGGGACTAGCAAGGAGACCCAGTACTTC
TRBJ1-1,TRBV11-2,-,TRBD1,CASSRDRGLGTEAFF,TGTGCCAGCAGCCGCGACAGGGGATTGGGCACTGAAGCTTTCTTT
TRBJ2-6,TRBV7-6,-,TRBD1,CASSLGQGAAGANVLTF,TGTGCCAGCAGCTTGGGACAGGGGGCAGCTGGGGCCAACGTCCTGACTTTC
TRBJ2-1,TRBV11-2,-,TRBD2,CASSLGTSGDEQFF,TGTGCCAGCAGCTTAGGGACTAGCGGTGATGAGCAGTTCTTC
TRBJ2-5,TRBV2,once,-,CASSPRGGGGETQYF,TGTGCCAGCAGTCCCCGAGGGGGCGGGGGGGAGACCCAGTACTTC
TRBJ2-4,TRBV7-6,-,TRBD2,CASSPMLGEGIQYF,TGTGCCAGCAGCCCCATGCTGGGGGAGGGCATTCAGTACTTC
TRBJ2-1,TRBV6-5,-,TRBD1,CASSLQGSYNEQFF,TGTGCCAGCAGCTTACAGGGGTCCTACAATGAGCAGTTCTTC
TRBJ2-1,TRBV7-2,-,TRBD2,CASSPGTTYNEQFF,TGTGCCAGCAGCCCCGGGACTACATACAATGAGCAGTTCTTC
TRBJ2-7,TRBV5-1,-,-,CASSLIDSNNEQYF,TGCGCCAGCAGCTTGATCGACTCGAACAACGAGCAGTACTTC
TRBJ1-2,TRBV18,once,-,CASSPQGTNYGYTF,TGTGCCAGCTCACCTCAGGGGACCAACTATGGCTACACCTTC
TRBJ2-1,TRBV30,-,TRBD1,CAWSRGLNEQFF,TGTGCCTGGAGCAGGGGGCTCAATGAGCAGTTCTTC